This passage covers 5 T cell receptor beta chains from one sample sequenced in a study of cytomegalovirus exposure and HLA in healthy donors. PCR used 60 Vbeta primers and 13 Jbeta primers. The assay was immunoSEQ multiplex PCR, and TCRdb's table has in-frame clones only and misses some. The sample yields 150,000 to 200,000 clones, roughly 78% seen once. What was sequenced was PBMCs. These receptors were taken from a woman aged 25 to 39 in good health and CMV-seronegative.

V gene TRBV15 combines with J gene TRBJ2-2, with 7 bases lining up with TRBD2. Germline V gene data show CDR1 as LNHNV and CDR2 as YYDKDF (reference sequence). This CDR3 contains 16 residues. The V gene end was trimmed by 5 bases and the J gene end by 4 bases; junction bases not matched to a gene: 10. The CDR3 region is CATSRGVGGTTGELFF. The DNA for the CDR3 is TGTGCCACCAGCCGAGGGGTGGGGGGGACCACCGGGGAGCTGTTTTTT.

The chain has TRBV6-1 and TRBJ2-7, with TRBD1 identical over 9 bases. With V trimmed by 8 bases and J by 5 bases, 10 bases remained unmatched. The germline V gene encodes CDR1 MNHNS and CDR2 SASEGT. The CDR3 has 14 residues. CDR3 coding DNA: TGTGCCAGCCATCCGGGACAGGGTGGGCACGAGCAGTACTTC. This gives the protein CASHPGQGGHEQYF.

V gene TRBV4-1 combines with J gene TRBJ2-5; 13 bases align to TRBD2. Per germline, CDR1 MGHRA and CDR2 YSYEKL. The CDR3 has 15 residues. J lost 5 bases, V lost 3 bases, and 3 bases had no gene match. This CDR3 reads CASSHGTSGDETQYF. The CDR3 DNA is TGCGCCAGCAGCCATGGGACTAGCGGGGATGAGACCCAGTACTTC.

The chain joins TRBV7-9 to TRBJ2-7, with 7 nucleotides matching TRBD1. CDR1 SEHNR and CDR2 FQNEAQ come from the germline V gene (reference sequence). V trimming: 5 bases; J trimming: 3 bases; junction bases outside the gene matches: 7. The CDR3 spans 14 residues. CDR3 residues: CASSRQGWDYEQYF. The CDR3 nucleotides read TGTGCCAGCAGCCGACAGGGATGGGACTACGAGCAGTACTTC.

The chain carries TRBV11-2 and TRBJ1-1; D is unclear. V was trimmed by 7 bases and J by 0 bases, leaving 15 bases between them. This CDR3 is 15 amino acids long. Germline loops: CDR1 SGHAT, CDR2 FQNNGV. The CDR3 nucleotides read TGTGCCAGCACAAGAGTCAGACACGTGAACACTGAAGCTTTCTTT. It translates to CASTRVRHVNTEAFF.